This T cell receptor beta chain was found in a study of shared clonotypes between healthy human individuals. Worth noting for this clone: Its matching antigen is unknown.

The data were produced by immunoSEQ multiplex PCR, yet TCRdb's version contains in-frame clones alone and is incomplete. The table records roughly 2,500,000 clones, roughly 93% of them present only once. The length of the CDR3 is 14 residues. V was clipped by 3 bases and J by 2 bases, with 8 bases between them. Germline V gene sequence: CDR1 MNHNS, CDR2 SASEGT. Study observations and caveats: Sharing of clonotypes among donors was expected to vary with sequencing depth.

This TCR was sampled from a man aged 18 to 30 in good health. Some clones in this sample may be carry-over from other donors' samples. The sequenced sample consisted of naive CD4+ T cells from PBMCs. Subset described: CD45RA+ positively selected. This chain joins TRBV6-1 and TRBJ1-5; D is perhaps TRBD1 (6 bases). The CDR3 loop reads CASSDEGGNQPQHF. The DNA of the CDR3 is TGTGCCAGCAGTGATGAGGGGGGCAATCAGCCCCAGCATTTT.